Listed below are T cell receptor beta chains from one sample, sequenced in a study of spatial heterogeneity in lung cancer. One entry per CDR3 protein, called by TCRdb with MiXCR from the 5' RACE reads. Among about 9,900 distinct CDR3 sequences listed, 6% to 6.5% were seen once. This sample comprised lung tumor tissue, obtained at surgery. The source is a female donor with early-stage non-small cell lung cancer. CDR3s include the opening cysteine and the closing phenylalanine or tryptophan. D genes are given only for firm matches. Only some rows state a clone size, as once, few, many or a class for expanded clones.

-	many	TRBV10-3	TRBJ1-6	TGTGCCACCTCCTCGGGGGCGAATCGGTCACCCCTCCACTTT	CATSSGANRSPLHF
-	many	TRBV7-9	TRBJ2-1	TGTGCCAGCAGCTGGGGGGCTGGGGATGAGCAGTTCTTC	CASSWGAGDEQFF
-	many	TRBV7-9	TRBJ1-5	TGTGCCAGCAGCCAAAGTGGGGGAGATCTGGTATTTGGCAATCAGCCCCAGCATTTT	CASSQSGGDLVFGNQPQHF
-	-	TRBV11-2	TRBJ2-1	TGTGCCAGCAGCTTGGAGGGGTTGAGCTCCTACAATGAGCAGTTCTTC	CASSLEGLSSYNEQFF
TRBD1	medium-sized	TRBV7-8	TRBJ1-4	TGTGCCAGCAGCATAGGACAGGAGGAAAAACTGTTTTTT	CASSIGQEEKLFF
-	medium-sized	TRBV6-5	TRBJ1-1	TGTGCCAGCAGCCCCATGGAGTACCGGGACAAATGGGAGGCTTTCTTT	CASSPMEYRDKWEAFF
TRBD2	-	TRBV7-9	TRBJ2-2	TGTGCCAGCAGCTCGCAGCGCGGGGGAACCGGGGAGCTGTTTTTT	CASSSQRGGTGELFF
-	many	TRBV21-1	TRBJ2-1	TGTGCCAGCAGCAATATGGGACAGGGCTGCAATGAGCAGTTCTTC	CASSNMGQGCNEQFF
TRBD1	many	TRBV20-1	TRBJ1-1	TGCAGTGCTCAAAGGACAGGGAGCACTGAAGCTTTCTTT	CSAQRTGSTEAFF
-	-	TRBV9	TRBJ2-2	TGTGCCAGCAGCGTCAGACCGAACACCGGGGAGCTGTTTTTT	CASSVRPNTGELFF
-	-	TRBV5-7	TRBJ2-4	TGTGCCAGCAGCTTGGGCCTGTACAGGGCCAACTTAGCCAAAAACATTCAGTACTTC	CASSLGLYRANLAKNIQYF
TRBD1	medium-sized	TRBV5-4	TRBJ1-4	TGTGCCAGCAGCACCAGACAGGGGAACGTTAATGAAAAACTGTTTTTT	CASSTRQGNVNEKLFF
-	medium-sized	TRBV14	TRBJ2-5	TGTGCCAGCAGCCACCCGAGCTCGGGACTCCAAGAGACCCAGTACTTC	CASSHPSSGLQETQYF
-	-	TRBV12-5	TRBJ2-2	TGTGCTAGTGGTTTGGTACCCCCCGGAGAGCCGTTTTTT	CASGLVPPGEPFF
TRBD2	medium-sized	TRBV24-1	TRBJ2-1	TGTGCCACCAGTGATACCGGGACTAGCGGGGCAAATGAGCAGTTCTTC	CATSDTGTSGANEQFF
-	many	TRBV6-6	TRBJ2-5	TGTGCCAGCAGCCTCCCCCAGGGACACCAAGAGACCCAGTACTTC	CASSLPQGHQETQYF
-	medium-sized	TRBV20-1	TRBJ2-7	TGCAGTGCTGCTCCCCTGGGAGGAGTTACCTACGAGCAGTACTTC	CSAAPLGGVTYEQYF
-	many	TRBV12-5	TRBJ2-3	TGTGCTAGTGGTTTGGACGCGTGGCTACCTAGCACAGATACGCAGTATTTT	CASGLDAWLPSTDTQYF
-	medium-sized	TRBV20-1	TRBJ2-5	TGCAGTGACCTCAGGCAAGAGACCCAGTACTTC	CSDLRQETQYF
-	many	TRBV5-1	TRBJ2-7	TGCGCCAGCAGCTTGGTCCCGGAAGCATACTGGTCGGAGCAGTACTTC	CASSLVPEAYWSEQYF
-	many	TRBV30	TRBJ1-5	TGTGCCTGGAGTGTAATGGGTAATCAGCCCCAGCATTTT	CAWSVMGNQPQHF
-	many	TRBV20-1	TRBJ1-5	TGCAGTGCTAGCAATCGTCTGAATCAGCCCCAGCATTTT	CSASNRLNQPQHF
TRBD2	-	TRBV4-3	TRBJ2-1	TGCGCCAGCAGCCAAGATCTTTCTAGCGGGTACAATGAGCAGTTCTTC	CASSQDLSSGYNEQFF
-	few	TRBV7-2	TRBJ1-6	TGTGCCAGCAGCTCAGAACAGGGTTTTTCACCCCTCCACTTT	CASSSEQGFSPLHF
-	many	TRBV4-3	TRBJ1-2	TGCGCCAGCAGCCAAGAAATGGGTAGTTATGGCTACACCTTC	CASSQEMGSYGYTF
-	-	TRBV10-3	TRBJ2-6	TGTGCCATCGCGGACAGATCTGGGGCCAACGTCCTGACTTTC	CAIADRSGANVLTF
-	medium-sized	TRBV7-8	TRBJ1-4	TGTGCCAGCAGCTTCAATGAAATTGCTAATGAAAAACTGTTTTTT	CASSFNEIANEKLFF
TRBD2	few	TRBV10-3	TRBJ2-3	TGTGCCATCAGTGAGTCGACACTAGCGGGGAGCACAGATACGCAGTATTTT	CAISESTLAGSTDTQYF
TRBD2	many	TRBV7-2	TRBJ2-7	TGTGCCAGCAGCTTGATAGCGGGAGGAGAATACGAGCAGTACTTC	CASSLIAGGEYEQYF
-	many	TRBV5-4	TRBJ2-5	TGTGCCAGCAGCTTGCGTGGTGAGGGCGGCGAGACCCAGTACTTC	CASSLRGEGGETQYF
-	many	TRBV2	TRBJ1-2	TGTGCCAGCAGTTGGGACATCTATGGCTACACCTTC	CASSWDIYGYTF
TRBD1	many	TRBV29-1	TRBJ2-5	TGCAGCGTTGCAAAGTCCGGGACAGGGGGTTCGGAGACCCAGTACTTC	CSVAKSGTGGSETQYF
TRBD2	-	TRBV27	TRBJ2-5	TGTGCCAGCTCCCAGGGACTAGCGGGAGGGGTAACCCAGTACTTC	CASSQGLAGGVTQYF